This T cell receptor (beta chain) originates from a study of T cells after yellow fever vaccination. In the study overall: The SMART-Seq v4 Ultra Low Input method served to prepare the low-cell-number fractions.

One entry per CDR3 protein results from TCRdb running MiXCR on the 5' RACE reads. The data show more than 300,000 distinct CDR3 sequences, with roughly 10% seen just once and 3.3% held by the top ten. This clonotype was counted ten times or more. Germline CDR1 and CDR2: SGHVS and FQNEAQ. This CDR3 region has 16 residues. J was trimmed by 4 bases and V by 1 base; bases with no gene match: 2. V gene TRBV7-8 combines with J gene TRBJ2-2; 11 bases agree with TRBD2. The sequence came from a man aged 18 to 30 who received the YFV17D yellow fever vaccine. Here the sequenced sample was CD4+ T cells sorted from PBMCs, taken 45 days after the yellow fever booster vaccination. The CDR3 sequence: CASSLVLAGGTGELFF. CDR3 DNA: TGTGCCAGCAGCTTAGTGCTAGCGGGGGGCACCGGGGAGCTGTTTTTT.